Below, one T cell receptor (beta chain) is given with its context. The data belong to a study of blood T cell repertoires in COVID-19. This CDR3 contains 15 residues. Germline lookup yields CDR1 SGHNT and CDR2 YYREEE (reference sequence). V dropped 5 bases and J dropped 6 bases, with 17 bases sitting between them. Sequencing used immunoSEQ multiplex PCR; TCRdb keeps in-frame clones, though not all of them. The sample lists approximately 120,000 clones; more than 70% were seen once. The receptor's source is a human donor in a cohort sampled during active COVID-19. The chain employs TRBV5-4 and TRBJ2-2, with a possible D match to TRBD2 (7 bases). The material sequenced was peripheral blood. The CDR3 DNA is TGTGCCAGCAGGGATAGGGGGGGCCGGTCCGGGGAGCTGTTTTTT. Translating it yields CASRDRGGRSGELFF.